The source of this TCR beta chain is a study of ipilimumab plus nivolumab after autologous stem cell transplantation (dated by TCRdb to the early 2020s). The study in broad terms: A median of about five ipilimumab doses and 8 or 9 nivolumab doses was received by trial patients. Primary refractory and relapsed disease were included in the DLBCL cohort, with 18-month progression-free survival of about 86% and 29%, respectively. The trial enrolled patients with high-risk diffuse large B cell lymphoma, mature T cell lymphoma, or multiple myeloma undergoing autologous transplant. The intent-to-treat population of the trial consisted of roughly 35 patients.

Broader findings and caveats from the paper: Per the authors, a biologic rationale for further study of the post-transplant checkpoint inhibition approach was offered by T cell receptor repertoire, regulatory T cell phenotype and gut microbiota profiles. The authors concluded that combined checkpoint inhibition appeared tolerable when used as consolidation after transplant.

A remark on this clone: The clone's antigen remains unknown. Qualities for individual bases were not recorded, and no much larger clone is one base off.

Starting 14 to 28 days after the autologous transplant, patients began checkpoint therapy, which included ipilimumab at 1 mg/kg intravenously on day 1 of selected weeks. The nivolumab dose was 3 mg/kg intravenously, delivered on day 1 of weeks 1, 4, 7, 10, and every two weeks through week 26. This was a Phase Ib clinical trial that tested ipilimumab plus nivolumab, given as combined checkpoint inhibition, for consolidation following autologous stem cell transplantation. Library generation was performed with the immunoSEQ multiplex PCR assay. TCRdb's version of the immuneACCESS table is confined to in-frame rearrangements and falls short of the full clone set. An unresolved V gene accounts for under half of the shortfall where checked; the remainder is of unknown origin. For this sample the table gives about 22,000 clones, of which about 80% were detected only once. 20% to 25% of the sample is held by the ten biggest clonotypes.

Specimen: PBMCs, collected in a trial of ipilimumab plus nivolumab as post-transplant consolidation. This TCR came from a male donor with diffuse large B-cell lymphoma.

The CDR3 reads CASSQPAQGTDTQYF. The DNA is TGTGCCAGCAGTCAACCGGCCCAGGGCACAGATACGCAGTATTTT. The rearranged chain carries TRBV6-6 and TRBJ2-3; the D gene cannot be resolved reliably. The CDR3 holds 15 amino acids from the cysteine to the phenylalanine. Kept here is only the CDR3 DNA, which spans 45 bases and is read in frame from base 1. V is pared back by 5 bases and J by 1 base, with 13 bases lying between the germline termini. CDR1 and CDR2, per the germline V gene (reference sequence), are MNHNY and SVGAGI.